These T cell receptor beta chains were read from a single sample in a study of OX40 agonist ivuxolimab in advanced cancers. Only in-frame clones appear in the TCRdb table, and some are missing; sequencing was by immunoSEQ multiplex PCR. The sample shows some 25,000 clones, around nine tenths of them seen only once. The sequencing here drew on CD4+ or CD8+ T cells sorted from blood, taken in a trial of the OX40 agonist ivuxolimab. These receptors all come from an adult with an advanced solid tumor such as melanoma, head and neck, liver or kidney cancer. The CDR3 runs from the conserved cysteine through the conserved F or W. The D gene is left open where the match is weak. Not all rows give a size; the values are once, few, many and, for expanded clones, a class.

cdr3_length: 11; d_call: -; clone_size: -; v_call: TRBV7-2; j_call: TRBJ2-5; cdr3_aa: CASSPQETQYF; cdr3_nt: TGTGCCAGCAGCCCCCAAGAGACCCAGTACTTC
cdr3_length: 12; d_call: -; clone_size: -; v_call: TRBV6-1; j_call: TRBJ2-3; cdr3_aa: CASGRLTDTQYF; cdr3_nt: TGTGCCAGCGGGCGACTCACAGATACGCAGTATTTT
cdr3_length: 13; d_call: -; clone_size: -; v_call: TRBV19; j_call: TRBJ1-1; cdr3_aa: CASSIQGPQKAFF; cdr3_nt: TGTGCCAGTAGTATCCAGGGGCCCCAGAAAGCTTTCTTT
cdr3_length: 13; d_call: -; clone_size: -; v_call: TRBV5-8; j_call: TRBJ2-1; cdr3_aa: CASSLTSSNEQFF; cdr3_nt: TGTGCCAGCAGCTTGACTAGCTCGAATGAGCAGTTCTTC
cdr3_length: 11; d_call: -; clone_size: -; v_call: TRBV29-1; j_call: TRBJ2-1; cdr3_aa: CSTGQSDLRFF; cdr3_nt: TGCAGCACCGGACAGTCCGATCTTCGGTTCTTC
cdr3_length: 11; d_call: -; clone_size: -; v_call: TRBV30; j_call: TRBJ2-7; cdr3_aa: CAWSGLGQQYF; cdr3_nt: TGTGCCTGGAGTGGCCTCGGCCAGCAGTACTTC
cdr3_length: 15; d_call: -; clone_size: -; v_call: TRBV5-1; j_call: TRBJ2-1; cdr3_aa: CASSNGQGGYNEQFF; cdr3_nt: TGCGCCAGCAGCAACGGACAGGGAGGGTACAATGAGCAGTTCTTC
cdr3_length: 13; d_call: -; clone_size: -; v_call: TRBV6-6; j_call: TRBJ1-5; cdr3_aa: CASSYGEWQPQHF; cdr3_nt: TGTGCCAGCAGTTACGGGGAATGGCAGCCCCAGCATTTT
cdr3_length: 14; d_call: TRBD1; clone_size: -; v_call: TRBV25-1; j_call: TRBJ2-5; cdr3_aa: CASSEFQGVETQYF; cdr3_nt: TGTGCCAGCAGTGAATTCCAGGGGGTAGAGACCCAGTACTTC
cdr3_length: 14; d_call: -; clone_size: -; v_call: TRBV9; j_call: TRBJ1-5; cdr3_aa: CASSPSQGGKPQHF; cdr3_nt: TGTGCCAGCAGCCCCAGCCAAGGGGGTAAGCCCCAGCATTTT
cdr3_length: 17; d_call: TRBD2; clone_size: once; v_call: TRBV4-2; j_call: TRBJ2-5; cdr3_aa: CASSQDMGTDSGRAQYF; cdr3_nt: TGTGCCAGCAGCCAAGATATGGGGACGGATTCCGGGAGGGCCCAGTACTTC
cdr3_length: 14; d_call: TRBD1; clone_size: -; v_call: TRBV10-3; j_call: TRBJ1-1; cdr3_aa: CAISTDDRATEAFF; cdr3_nt: TGTGCCATCAGTACCGATGACAGGGCCACTGAAGCTTTCTTT
cdr3_length: 15; d_call: -; clone_size: -; v_call: TRBV9; j_call: TRBJ2-5; cdr3_aa: CASSPQTGLQETQYF; cdr3_nt: TGTGCCAGCAGCCCCCAGACAGGACTCCAAGAGACCCAGTACTTC
cdr3_length: 13; d_call: TRBD2; clone_size: -; v_call: TRBV4-1; j_call: TRBJ2-7; cdr3_aa: CASSILATGEQYF; cdr3_nt: TGCGCCAGCAGCATACTAGCGACGGGGGAGCAGTACTTC
cdr3_length: 16; d_call: -; clone_size: once; v_call: TRBV2; j_call: TRBJ2-3; cdr3_aa: CASSEGHLFSTDTQYF; cdr3_nt: TGTGCCAGCAGTGAGGGACACCTATTTTCCACAGATACGCAGTATTTT
cdr3_length: 15; d_call: TRBD2; clone_size: once; v_call: TRBV11-2; j_call: TRBJ2-3; cdr3_aa: CASSFLAGGTDTQYF; cdr3_nt: TGTGCCAGCAGCTTTCTAGCGGGAGGCACAGATACGCAGTATTTT
cdr3_length: 11; d_call: -; clone_size: -; v_call: TRBV27; j_call: TRBJ2-1; cdr3_aa: CASMGYNEQFF; cdr3_nt: TGTGCCAGCATGGGATACAATGAGCAGTTCTTC